The rows below give T cell receptor beta chains drawn from one sample of a study of blood T cell repertoires in COVID-19. Some clones are missing from TCRdb's copy, which holds only in-frame ones; the method was immunoSEQ multiplex PCR. Altogether roughly 190,000 clones are present, more than 60% being singletons, with the ten largest covering roughly an eighth. Sequenced input: peripheral blood. These receptors all come from a woman aged 50 to 60 with acute or convalescent COVID-19. CDR3s include the opening cysteine and the closing phenylalanine or tryptophan. Each record gives: V gene, J gene, clone size, CDR3 protein. Where a row states a size, it is once, few, many or the class of an expanded clone; other rows omit it.

v_gene: TRBV6-2/TRBV6-3
j_gene: TRBJ2-2
abundance: -
CDR3aa: CASSYGRGSGELFF

v_gene: TRBV12-3/TRBV12-4
j_gene: TRBJ2-7
abundance: once
CDR3aa: CASSPNLYEQYF

v_gene: TRBV19
j_gene: TRBJ1-6
abundance: -
CDR3aa: CASSLREGTGNSPLHF

v_gene: TRBV6-2/TRBV6-3
j_gene: TRBJ2-1
abundance: -
CDR3aa: CASSRGQGAYSEQFF

v_gene: TRBV5-1
j_gene: TRBJ1-1
abundance: -
CDR3aa: CASSGTGGMNTEAFF

v_gene: TRBV7-9
j_gene: TRBJ2-7
abundance: -
CDR3aa: CASSLGLAGGPGRHEQYF

v_gene: TRBV2
j_gene: TRBJ1-2
abundance: -
CDR3aa: CASSEIVEGRYGYTF

v_gene: TRBV9
j_gene: TRBJ1-6
abundance: -
CDR3aa: CASSGRAQGSPLHF

v_gene: TRBV5-1
j_gene: TRBJ2-3
abundance: -
CDR3aa: CVSERGPSTDTQYF

v_gene: TRBV19
j_gene: TRBJ2-1
abundance: -
CDR3aa: CASSIIAGELNEQFF

v_gene: TRBV6-5
j_gene: TRBJ1-1
abundance: once
CDR3aa: CASSSPDRVGTEAFF

v_gene: TRBV7-8
j_gene: TRBJ1-1
abundance: -
CDR3aa: CASSAYLNTEAFF

v_gene: TRBV28
j_gene: TRBJ1-1
abundance: -
CDR3aa: CASSFGGLNTEAFF

v_gene: TRBV14
j_gene: TRBJ2-5
abundance: few
CDR3aa: CASSAVRMRETQYF

v_gene: TRBV6-2/TRBV6-3
j_gene: TRBJ1-1
abundance: few
CDR3aa: CASSYMVAGAAGTEAFF

v_gene: TRBV5-6
j_gene: TRBJ2-7
abundance: -
CDR3aa: CASSLGSGGGEQYF

v_gene: TRBV28
j_gene: TRBJ1-6
abundance: -
CDR3aa: CAGGGLGSPLHF

v_gene: TRBV19
j_gene: TRBJ2-1
abundance: -
CDR3aa: CASSSPGLAGVEQFF

v_gene: TRBV2
j_gene: TRBJ1-5
abundance: -
CDR3aa: CASRDSLSNQPQHF

v_gene: TRBV28
j_gene: TRBJ1-5
abundance: -
CDR3aa: CASSLTLDRDNQPQHF

v_gene: TRBV6-2/TRBV6-3
j_gene: TRBJ1-6
abundance: -
CDR3aa: CASSYKGQGDSPLHF

v_gene: TRBV18
j_gene: TRBJ1-2
abundance: -
CDR3aa: CASTDGNYGYTF

v_gene: TRBV19
j_gene: TRBJ1-5
abundance: -
CDR3aa: CASSTRTGSGNQPQHF

v_gene: TRBV1
j_gene: TRBJ2-5
abundance: -
CDR3aa: CTSSSIAGARETQYF

v_gene: TRBV7-2
j_gene: TRBJ2-7
abundance: -
CDR3aa: CASSLRAGPLYEQYF

v_gene: TRBV5-5
j_gene: TRBJ1-2
abundance: -
CDR3aa: CASSLERGGLGYGYTF

v_gene: TRBV7-9
j_gene: TRBJ1-1
abundance: -
CDR3aa: CASSPRRTDGTTEAFF

v_gene: TRBV4-1
j_gene: TRBJ1-1
abundance: -
CDR3aa: CASSQVQGARTEAFF

v_gene: TRBV11-3
j_gene: TRBJ2-1
abundance: -
CDR3aa: CASSPDGLSVGSYNEQFF

v_gene: TRBV7-9
j_gene: TRBJ2-2
abundance: -
CDR3aa: CASSLGEREWDTGELFF